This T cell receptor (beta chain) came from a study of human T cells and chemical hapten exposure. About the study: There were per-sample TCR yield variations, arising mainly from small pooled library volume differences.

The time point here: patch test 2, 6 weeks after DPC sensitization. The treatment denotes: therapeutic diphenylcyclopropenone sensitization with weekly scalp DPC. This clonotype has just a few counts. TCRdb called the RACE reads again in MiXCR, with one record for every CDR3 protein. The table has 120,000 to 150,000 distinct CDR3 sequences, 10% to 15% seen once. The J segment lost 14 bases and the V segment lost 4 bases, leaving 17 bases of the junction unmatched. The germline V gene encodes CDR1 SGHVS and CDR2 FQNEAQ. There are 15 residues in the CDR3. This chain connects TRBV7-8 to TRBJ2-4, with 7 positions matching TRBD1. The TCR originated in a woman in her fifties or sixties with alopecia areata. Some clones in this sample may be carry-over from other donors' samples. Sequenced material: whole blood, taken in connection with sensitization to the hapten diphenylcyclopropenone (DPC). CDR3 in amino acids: CASSSSEGAWEAKYF. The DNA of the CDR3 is TGTGCCAGCAGCTCCTCCGAGGGGGCTTGGGAAGCCAAGTACTTC.